The following is a TCR beta chain sequence with its context. Trimming took 8 bases from V and 5 from J, leaving 12 bases between them. The germline V gene has CDR1 WSHSY and CDR2 SAAADI. The CDR3 is 12 amino acids. This sample is drawn from a study of shared clonotypes between healthy human individuals. Study overall: The donor group consisted of a couple of women and three men, aged 18 to 49.

Method: immunoSEQ multiplex PCR; TCRdb's copy keeps in-frame clones and lacks some. The table includes around 2.5 million clones, 80% to 95% detected once. The sequence came from a man between 18 and 35 years old in good health. Some clones in this sample may be carry-over from other donors' samples. The sequenced sample was naive CD4+ T cells from PBMCs. Subset: CD45RA+ positively selected. This rearrangement joins TRBV10-2 to TRBJ2-5, with no clear D. This chain's CDR3 is CASGAWTETQYF. The DNA of the CDR3 is TGCGCCAGCGGCGCGTGGACGGAGACCCAGTACTTC.